This is a list of T cell receptor beta chains from one sample in a study of T-cell reconstitution after alpha-beta-depleted transplantation in children. TCRdb recomputed calls from the PCR reads with MiXCR, one row per CDR3 protein. The sample holds about 600,000 distinct CDR3 sequences, roughly 24% seen once. Source: PBMCs, mostly from graft donor cells, taken 360 days after TCRalphabeta/CD19-depleted stem cell transplant. The receptors were sampled from a boy younger than two who had a stem cell transplant for acute myeloid leukemia, so the T cells may come from the graft donor. CDR3s include the opening cysteine and the closing phenylalanine or tryptophan. Fields, in order: clone size, D gene, V gene, J gene, CDR3 protein, CDR3 DNA. D genes are given only for firm matches. A row's size may be missing; if present it is once, few, many or a size class.

clone_size: once
d_call: TRBD1
v_call: TRBV7-2
j_call: TRBJ2-7
cdr3_aa: CASSLGTGTAKGEQYF
cdr3_nt: TGTGCCAGCAGCTTAGGTACCGGGACAGCAAAGGGCGAGCAGTACTTC

clone_size: -
d_call: TRBD2
v_call: TRBV27
j_call: TRBJ2-1
cdr3_aa: CASSLGGGLLSYNEQFF
cdr3_nt: TGTGCCAGCAGTTTAGGGGGGGGACTATTATCCTACAATGAGCAGTTCTTC

clone_size: -
d_call: -
v_call: TRBV12-3/TRBV12-4
j_call: TRBJ2-3
cdr3_aa: CASSWPGVAQYF
cdr3_nt: TGTGCCAGCAGTTGGCCAGGGGTGGCGCAGTATTTT

clone_size: once
d_call: -
v_call: TRBV19
j_call: TRBJ1-2
cdr3_aa: CASYRGTPYGYTF
cdr3_nt: TGTGCCAGTTACCGCGGGACACCCTATGGCTACACCTTC

clone_size: many
d_call: -
v_call: TRBV12-3/TRBV12-4
j_call: TRBJ2-1
cdr3_aa: CASSAPGAGSYNEQFF
cdr3_nt: TGTGCCAGCAGTGCACCTGGGGCGGGGTCCTACAATGAGCAGTTCTTC

clone_size: many
d_call: TRBD1
v_call: TRBV6-5
j_call: TRBJ1-3
cdr3_aa: CASSYSRTGGNTIYF
cdr3_nt: TGTGCCAGCAGTTACTCGCGGACAGGTGGAAACACCATATATTTT

clone_size: -
d_call: -
v_call: TRBV20-1
j_call: TRBJ2-5
cdr3_aa: CSATGTSPRKTQYF
cdr3_nt: TGCAGTGCTACCGGGACCTCGCCAAGAAAGACCCAGTACTTC

clone_size: -
d_call: -
v_call: TRBV5-1
j_call: TRBJ2-5
cdr3_aa: CASSGPSQETQYF
cdr3_nt: TGCGCCAGCAGTGGACCTTCTCAAGAGACCCAGTACTTC

clone_size: -
d_call: TRBD2
v_call: TRBV10-2
j_call: TRBJ2-2
cdr3_aa: CASSDPGTTNTGELFF
cdr3_nt: TGCGCCAGCAGTGATCCCGGGACTACGAACACCGGGGAGCTGTTTTTT

clone_size: -
d_call: -
v_call: TRBV4-3
j_call: TRBJ1-1
cdr3_aa: CASSQGRTAKNTEAFF
cdr3_nt: TGCGCCAGCAGCCAAGGGCGGACGGCCAAGAACACTGAAGCTTTCTTT

clone_size: many
d_call: -
v_call: TRBV2
j_call: TRBJ2-1
cdr3_aa: CASNSIGGAYNEQFF
cdr3_nt: TGTGCCAGCAATTCAATAGGGGGAGCTTACAATGAGCAGTTCTTC

clone_size: -
d_call: TRBD2
v_call: TRBV12-3/TRBV12-4
j_call: TRBJ2-5
cdr3_aa: CASSSLAGEIQETQYF
cdr3_nt: TGTGCCAGCAGTTCCTTGGCGGGGGAGATCCAAGAGACCCAGTACTTC

clone_size: -
d_call: -
v_call: TRBV4-3
j_call: TRBJ2-5
cdr3_aa: CASSQDLGVVGEETQYF
cdr3_nt: TGCGCCAGCAGCCAAGATCTAGGGGTCGTGGGAGAAGAGACCCAGTACTTC

clone_size: few
d_call: -
v_call: TRBV5-1
j_call: TRBJ2-5
cdr3_aa: CASSAVGMSETQYF
cdr3_nt: TGCGCCAGCAGCGCGGTGGGTATGTCGGAGACCCAGTACTTC

clone_size: once
d_call: -
v_call: TRBV6-1
j_call: TRBJ1-2
cdr3_aa: CARRSRERKSGYTF
cdr3_nt: TGTGCCAGACGTAGCAGGGAGAGGAAGAGTGGCTACACCTTC

clone_size: few
d_call: -
v_call: TRBV20-1
j_call: TRBJ2-4
cdr3_aa: CSASLGKAKNIQYF
cdr3_nt: TGCAGTGCTAGCCTCGGGAAAGCCAAAAACATTCAGTACTTC

clone_size: -
d_call: TRBD1
v_call: TRBV18
j_call: TRBJ2-7
cdr3_aa: CASSPSRGTYEQYF
cdr3_nt: TGTGCCAGCTCACCGAGCAGGGGGACCTACGAGCAGTACTTC

clone_size: few
d_call: -
v_call: TRBV24-1
j_call: TRBJ2-6
cdr3_aa: CATSERTISGANVLTF
cdr3_nt: TGTGCCACCAGTGAACGGACAATCTCTGGGGCCAACGTCCTGACTTTC

clone_size: many
d_call: -
v_call: TRBV20-1
j_call: TRBJ1-6
cdr3_aa: CSAREGGRRRYNSPLHF
cdr3_nt: TGCAGTGCTAGAGAAGGGGGAAGGCGGCGGTATAATTCACCCCTCCACTTT

clone_size: few
d_call: -
v_call: TRBV20-1
j_call: TRBJ2-4
cdr3_aa: CSASSGLAKNIQYF
cdr3_nt: TGCAGTGCTAGTTCAGGGCTAGCCAAAAACATTCAGTACTTC

clone_size: many
d_call: -
v_call: TRBV7-2
j_call: TRBJ2-1
cdr3_aa: CASSLPSRSSGNEQFF
cdr3_nt: TGTGCCAGCAGCTTACCCTCTCGGTCTTCTGGGAATGAGCAGTTCTTC

clone_size: few
d_call: -
v_call: TRBV20-1
j_call: TRBJ1-1
cdr3_aa: CSARGDGGGGEAFF
cdr3_nt: TGCAGTGCTAGAGGAGACGGCGGGGGAGGAGAAGCTTTCTTT

clone_size: few
d_call: -
v_call: TRBV5-1
j_call: TRBJ1-3
cdr3_aa: CASSLESGGSGNTIYF
cdr3_nt: TGCGCCAGCAGCTTGGAGTCAGGAGGCTCTGGAAACACCATATATTTT

clone_size: -
d_call: TRBD2
v_call: TRBV12-3/TRBV12-4
j_call: TRBJ2-3
cdr3_aa: CASSLGTSGNTDTQYF
cdr3_nt: TGTGCCAGCAGTTTAGGGACTAGCGGGAACACAGATACGCAGTATTTT

clone_size: -
d_call: TRBD1
v_call: TRBV7-2
j_call: TRBJ2-1
cdr3_aa: CASSPPTGYNEQFF
cdr3_nt: TGTGCCAGCAGCCCCCCGACAGGGTACAATGAGCAGTTCTTC

clone_size: many
d_call: -
v_call: TRBV11-1
j_call: TRBJ1-6
cdr3_aa: CASSPKPLHF
cdr3_nt: TGTGCCAGCAGCCCCAAACCCCTCCACTTT

clone_size: few
d_call: TRBD2
v_call: TRBV5-5
j_call: TRBJ2-7
cdr3_aa: CASSLAGIDSYEQYF
cdr3_nt: TGTGCCAGCAGCTTAGCGGGGATAGACTCCTACGAGCAGTACTTC

clone_size: -
d_call: TRBD1
v_call: TRBV20-1
j_call: TRBJ2-1
cdr3_aa: CSAQGGQGYNEQFF
cdr3_nt: TGCAGTGCTCAAGGGGGCCAGGGTTACAATGAGCAGTTCTTC

clone_size: -
d_call: -
v_call: TRBV20-1
j_call: TRBJ2-3
cdr3_aa: CSAAEGERISTDTQYF
cdr3_nt: TGCAGTGCTGCCGAGGGCGAGCGGATAAGCACAGATACGCAGTATTTT

clone_size: few
d_call: TRBD1
v_call: TRBV20-1
j_call: TRBJ2-5
cdr3_aa: CSAFTAGQGRRETQYF
cdr3_nt: TGCAGTGCTTTTACCGCCGGACAGGGGCGTAGGGAGACCCAGTACTTC

clone_size: -
d_call: TRBD2
v_call: TRBV6-1
j_call: TRBJ2-1
cdr3_aa: CASSLFLPSGGPQFF
cdr3_nt: TGTGCCAGCAGTCTCTTCCTTCCTAGCGGGGGGCCCCAGTTCTTC

clone_size: -
d_call: TRBD2
v_call: TRBV7-3
j_call: TRBJ2-1
cdr3_aa: CASSPRGGLAFLNEQFF
cdr3_nt: TGTGCCAGCAGCCCGCGGGGTGGACTAGCCTTTCTCAATGAGCAGTTCTTC

clone_size: few
d_call: -
v_call: TRBV20-1
j_call: TRBJ2-7
cdr3_aa: CSANVPEGSRWEQYF
cdr3_nt: TGCAGTGCTAACGTCCCAGAGGGGTCCAGGTGGGAGCAGTACTTC

clone_size: many
d_call: -
v_call: TRBV20-1
j_call: TRBJ1-3
cdr3_aa: CSARDRSSGNTIYF
cdr3_nt: TGCAGTGCTAGAGATCGTAGCTCTGGAAACACCATATATTTT

clone_size: few
d_call: TRBD2
v_call: TRBV15
j_call: TRBJ2-3
cdr3_aa: CATSRAVAGGTDTQYF
cdr3_nt: TGTGCCACCAGCAGAGCGGTAGCGGGGGGGACAGATACGCAGTATTTT

clone_size: few
d_call: TRBD1
v_call: TRBV7-2
j_call: TRBJ1-5
cdr3_aa: CASSLVGGQGAPQHF
cdr3_nt: TGTGCCAGCAGCTTAGTCGGGGGACAGGGGGCGCCCCAGCATTTT

clone_size: few
d_call: -
v_call: TRBV5-1
j_call: TRBJ2-4
cdr3_aa: CASSLDLVMNIQYF
cdr3_nt: TGCGCCAGCAGCTTGGACCTAGTGATGAACATTCAGTACTTC

clone_size: few
d_call: TRBD2
v_call: TRBV6-1
j_call: TRBJ2-1
cdr3_aa: CASRGLAGARGNEQFF
cdr3_nt: TGTGCCAGCCGAGGACTAGCGGGGGCCCGGGGGAATGAGCAGTTCTTC

clone_size: many
d_call: TRBD1
v_call: TRBV12-3/TRBV12-4
j_call: TRBJ2-6
cdr3_aa: CASSSTGAYGSGANVLTF
cdr3_nt: TGTGCCAGCAGTTCCACAGGGGCCTATGGGTCTGGGGCCAACGTCCTGACTTTC

clone_size: few
d_call: -
v_call: TRBV11-2
j_call: TRBJ2-5
cdr3_aa: CASSSLRLALQETQYF
cdr3_nt: TGTGCCAGCAGCTCCCTACGGTTAGCACTACAAGAGACCCAGTACTTC

clone_size: many
d_call: -
v_call: TRBV6-5
j_call: TRBJ1-3
cdr3_aa: CASSYTHTIYF
cdr3_nt: TGTGCCAGCAGTTATACCCACACCATATATTTT

clone_size: many
d_call: TRBD2
v_call: TRBV12-3/TRBV12-4
j_call: TRBJ2-2
cdr3_aa: CASSPPTSGEGTGELFF
cdr3_nt: TGTGCCAGCAGTCCCCCAACTAGCGGGGAAGGCACCGGGGAGCTGTTTTTT

clone_size: -
d_call: -
v_call: TRBV21-1
j_call: TRBJ2-2
cdr3_aa: CASSPVGSFDDRGELFF
cdr3_nt: TGTGCCAGCAGCCCGGTCGGCTCTTTCGACGACCGAGGGGAGCTGTTTTTT

clone_size: -
d_call: -
v_call: TRBV11-2
j_call: TRBJ2-2
cdr3_aa: CASGPGFTGELFF
cdr3_nt: TGTGCCAGCGGGCCAGGGTTTACCGGGGAGCTGTTTTTT

clone_size: few
d_call: TRBD2
v_call: TRBV29-1
j_call: TRBJ2-3
cdr3_aa: CSGVAGSSGADTQYF
cdr3_nt: TGCAGCGGGGTAGCGGGGAGCTCTGGGGCAGATACGCAGTATTTT

clone_size: -
d_call: TRBD2
v_call: TRBV20-1
j_call: TRBJ2-2
cdr3_aa: CSAPHGTSGGVTGELFF
cdr3_nt: TGCAGTGCCCCCCACGGGACTAGCGGGGGGGTCACCGGGGAGCTGTTTTTT

clone_size: -
d_call: TRBD1
v_call: TRBV6-1
j_call: TRBJ2-6
cdr3_aa: CASSKRDRDSGANVLTF
cdr3_nt: TGTGCCAGCAGCAAAAGGGACAGGGATTCTGGGGCCAACGTCCTGACTTTC

clone_size: -
d_call: TRBD2
v_call: TRBV4-3
j_call: TRBJ2-7
cdr3_aa: CASSQGPSGGTYEQYF
cdr3_nt: TGCGCCAGCAGCCAAGGACCTAGCGGGGGAACCTACGAGCAGTACTTC

clone_size: -
d_call: -
v_call: TRBV14
j_call: TRBJ1-2
cdr3_aa: CASSPAFGSYGYTF
cdr3_nt: TGTGCCAGCAGCCCTGCGTTCGGATCCTATGGCTACACCTTC

clone_size: many
d_call: -
v_call: TRBV29-1
j_call: TRBJ1-1
cdr3_aa: CSVTGRMNTEAFF
cdr3_nt: TGCAGCGTTACCGGACGGATGAACACTGAAGCTTTCTTT

clone_size: -
d_call: -
v_call: TRBV12-3/TRBV12-4
j_call: TRBJ2-3
cdr3_aa: CASSFEGIPADTQYF
cdr3_nt: TGTGCCAGCAGTTTTGAGGGTATTCCGGCAGATACGCAGTATTTT

clone_size: -
d_call: -
v_call: TRBV15
j_call: TRBJ1-2
cdr3_aa: CATSRDTGLNYGYTF
cdr3_nt: TGTGCCACCAGCAGAGATACAGGGCTTAACTATGGCTACACCTTC

clone_size: few
d_call: -
v_call: TRBV6-2/TRBV6-3
j_call: TRBJ2-3
cdr3_aa: CASSYSSRDTQYF
cdr3_nt: TGTGCCAGCAGTTACTCGAGTCGAGATACGCAGTATTTT

clone_size: few
d_call: TRBD2
v_call: TRBV20-1
j_call: TRBJ2-1
cdr3_aa: CSAREVAGGYNEQFF
cdr3_nt: TGCAGTGCTAGAGAGGTAGCGGGGGGGTACAATGAGCAGTTCTTC